These 27 T cell receptor beta chains were sequenced from one sample in a study of human T cells and chemical hapten exposure. TCRdb re-derived calls from the 5' RACE reads in MiXCR, one entry per CDR3 protein. The data contain approximately 150,000 distinct CDR3 sequences, about 4% of them seen just once; the ten biggest clones take up over 1.2%. Unfractionated whole blood yielded total RNA. These receptors originate from a female donor in good health.

This clonotype occurred many times. The rearrangement joins TRBV9 to TRBJ1-2; D remains unclear. Germline CDR1 reads SGDLS; CDR2 reads YYNGEE. CDR3 size: 15 residues. V gave up 0 bases and J gave up 4 bases, with 13 bases separating them. CDR3: CASSVESGGSYGYTF. DNA for the CDR3: TGTGCCAGCAGCGTAGAGTCAGGAGGGTCCTATGGCTACACCTTC.

Concerning this clonotype: One base away lies a much larger clone, so this may be a sequencing read error. The rearrangement links TRBV6-1 to TRBJ1-2; 7 bases are a match to TRBD1. CDR1 is MNHNS and CDR2 is SASEGT in the germline V gene. The CDR3 consists of 15 residues. The CDR3 coding sequence is TGTGCCAGCAGTGGGGGGACAGCCTCTAACGATGGCTACACCTTC. It translates to CASSGGTASNDGYTF.

Only a few counts were recorded for this clonotype. The chain employs TRBV10-2 and TRBJ2-5; no definite D call. The V and J ends lost 8 bases and 5 bases respectively, with 18 bases between them. Germline CDR1 and CDR2: WSHSY and SAAADI. CDR3 size: 14 residues. This CDR3 reads CASLSEASWETQYF. The CDR3 DNA reads TGCGCCAGCCTCTCTGAGGCCTCATGGGAGACCCAGTACTTC.

This clonotype has a count of ten or more. This chain links TRBV3-1 with TRBJ2-5, with D tentatively TRBD2 (6 bases). There are 13 residues in the CDR3. V lost 8 bases to trimming and J lost 3 bases, with 13 bases between them. Germline loops: CDR1 LGHDT, CDR2 YNNKEL (reference sequence). The CDR3 loop is CASSGALEETQYF. The CDR3 DNA reads as TGTGCCAGCTCGGGAGCGCTGGAAGAGACCCAGTACTTC.

This clonotype was found many times. The junction and the germline gene differ at one end; a read error may be behind it. This chain joins TRBV2 and TRBJ2-2, with 7 nucleotides matching TRBD1. Germline CDR1 SNHLY, CDR2 FYNNEI. The CDR3 is 15 residues long. The CDR3 loop is CASREDRDNTGELFF. CDR3 nucleotide sequence: TGTGCCAGCAGGGAAGACAGGGACAACACCGGGGAGCTGTTTTTT.

There are many counts of this clonotype. The chain is built from TRBV29-1 and TRBJ1-1; perhaps TRBD1 as D (5 bases). V lost 3 bases, J lost 5 bases, and 16 bases lay in between. The germline V gene has CDR1 SQVTM and CDR2 ANQGSEA. The CDR3 extends over 14 amino acids. The DNA of the CDR3 is TGCAGCGTTGATTGGGGACTCGAGGGAACTGAAGCTTTCTTT. It translates to CSVDWGLEGTEAFF.

Many counts were recorded for this clonotype. The chain links TRBV6-6 to TRBJ1-1, with TRBD1 matching 9 bases. Losses at the gene ends were 6 bases for V and 5 bases for J; bases not matched to a gene: 10. The CDR3 runs to 15 residues. The V gene's germline CDR1 is MNHNY and CDR2 SVGAGI (reference sequence). DNA for the CDR3: TGTGCCAGCAGACCACTACAGGGGGCGGGTACTGAAGCTTTCTTT. The encoded protein is CASRPLQGAGTEAFF.

This clonotype occurred a few times. The rearrangement links TRBV29-1 to TRBJ2-5; D is possibly TRBD1 (6 bases). This CDR3 is 12 amino acids long. The ends were cut back, 5 bases at V and 4 bases at J, with 11 bases in the middle. Germline loops: CDR1 SQVTM, CDR2 ANQGSEA. The CDR3 sequence: CSVSQGRETQYF. The CDR3 DNA follows: TGCAGCGTTTCGCAGGGGCGAGAGACCCAGTACTTC. Complete variable domain (other parts from reference TRBV29-1 and TRBJ2-5): SAVISQKPSRDICQRGTSLTIQCQVDSQVTMMFWYRQQPGQSLTLIATANQGSEATYESGFVIDKFPISRPNLTFSTLTVSNMSPEDSSIYLCSVSQGRETQYFGPGTRLLVL.

This clonotype was seen at least ten times. This chain links TRBV27 with TRBJ2-7; possible D gene TRBD2, 5 bases. CDR1 MNHEY and CDR2 SMNVEV come from the germline V gene (reference sequence). The V gene lost 4 bases and the J gene lost 1 base, with 14 bases spanning the gap. The CDR3 totals 15 residues. CDR3 sequence reads: CASSSLGGLSYEQYF. DNA for the CDR3: TGTGCCAGCAGTTCCCTCGGAGGCTTATCCTACGAGCAGTACTTC.

Ten or more counts support this clonotype. V usage is TRBV15 and J usage is TRBJ2-5; 7 positions match TRBD2. The V segment lost 5 bases and the J segment 1 base; nucleotides outside the gene matches: 28. CDR3 length: 22 amino acids. Per the germline V gene, CDR1 is LNHNV and CDR2 is YYDKDF (reference sequence). The CDR3 loop reads CATSGSSGNSTVRGTLQETQYF. The CDR3 coding sequence is TGTGCCACCAGCGGGTCGAGCGGTAATTCAACGGTGCGGGGGACCCTCCAAGAGACCCAGTACTTC.

In this sample, this clonotype turned up many times. The rearrangement joins TRBV20-1 to TRBJ2-3, with 10 bases aligning to TRBD2. The CDR3 has 16 residues. Germline-derived CDR1 and CDR2 are DFQATT and SNEGSKA (reference sequence). The J segment lost 3 bases and the V segment lost 6 bases, leaving 12 bases of the junction unmatched. CDR3 protein: CSAVKRGGALTDTQYF. The CDR3, as DNA: TGCAGTGCGGTAAAGCGGGGGGGCGCCCTTACAGATACGCAGTATTTT.

The sample holds many counts of this clonotype. The chain recombines TRBV5-1 with TRBJ2-1, with D perhaps TRBD2 (6 bases). CDR1 and CDR2 from the germline V gene are SGHRS and YFSETQ. V was trimmed by 2 bases and J by 3 bases, leaving 12 bases between them. The CDR3 spans 15 residues. CDR3 sequence: CASSFRDSLYNEQFF. Here the CDR3 DNA reads TGCGCCAGCAGCTTCCGGGACTCACTCTACAATGAGCAGTTCTTC.

This clonotype occurred many times. V is TRBV12-3 or TRBV12-4 and J is TRBJ1-1; D ambiguous. The CDR3 consists of 13 residues. Deletions cut 4 bases from V and 11 bases from J, with 17 bases between. The CDR3 is CASSSGPVVDAFF. In DNA, the CDR3 is TGTGCCAGCAGTTCCGGTCCCGTGGTCGATGCTTTCTTT.

The chain links TRBV28 to TRBJ2-5; a possible D gene is TRBD1 (6 bases). V was cut by 6 bases and J by 2 bases, with 13 bases left in between. The germline CDR1 and CDR2 sequences are MDHEN and SYDVKM. The CDR3 has 14 amino acids. DNA of the CDR3: TGTGCCAGCAGAGATCAGGGACAACAAGAGACCCAGTACTTC. Its translation: CASRDQGQQETQYF.

This clonotype was counted many times. V usage is TRBV3-1 and J usage is TRBJ2-3; D call uncertain. Germline-derived CDR1 and CDR2 are LGHDT and YNNKEL (reference sequence). V was clipped by 0 bases and J by 6 bases, with 1 base between them. There are 11 residues in the CDR3. The CDR3 reads CASSQEDTQYF. CDR3 in DNA: TGTGCCAGCAGCCAAGAGGATACGCAGTATTTT.

This clonotype has at least ten counts. The chain employs TRBV28 and TRBJ1-6; tentative D call: TRBD1 (5 bases). Trimming removed 6 bases at V and 0 bases at J, with 15 bases between. The CDR3 consists of 17 residues. Per the germline V gene, CDR1 is MDHEN and CDR2 is SYDVKM. The CDR3 nucleotides are TGTGCCAGCAGGCTACAAACAGGTTTCTCCTATAATTCACCCCTCCACTTT. It specifies CASRLQTGFSYNSPLHF.

With regard to this clonotype: A much more abundant neighbour one base away suggests this may be a read error. The J gene is TRBJ2-3, the V gene TRBV7-8; 9 bases are shared with TRBD2. The CDR3 spans 16 residues. From germline, CDR1 is SGHVS and CDR2 FQNEAQ. The J segment lost 2 bases and the V segment lost 3 bases, leaving 6 bases of the junction unmatched. This CDR3 is CASSFGAGGHTDTQYF. The CDR3 region has the DNA TGTGCCAGCAGCTTTGGGGCGGGGGGGCACACAGATACGCAGTATTTT.

This clonotype was recorded many times. The V call is TRBV2, the J call TRBJ2-7, with D uncertain. Germline CDR1 is SNHLY and CDR2 is FYNNEI. Trimming cost V 8 bases and J 3 bases, with 8 bases left between them. This CDR3 is built from 11 residues. The CDR3 sequence is CASALVYEQYF. The DNA of the CDR3 is TGTGCCAGCGCTTTGGTCTACGAGCAGTACTTC.

This clonotype was seen many times. The rearrangement uses TRBV10-3 and TRBJ1-1; tentatively, D is TRBD1 (6 bases). From germline, CDR1 is ENHRY and CDR2 SYGVKD. The V end lost 0 bases, the J end lost 9 bases, and 11 bases lay between the germline ends. CDR3 length: 13 amino acids. The CDR3 region has the DNA TGTGCCATCAGTGAGTCGGGGGCAGCAAAAGCTTTCTTT. Translation gives CAISESGAAKAFF.

This clonotype was counted many times. This rearrangement joins TRBV7-9 to TRBJ2-3, with 7 bases that match TRBD2. The germline V gene has CDR1 SEHNR and CDR2 FQNEAQ (reference sequence). The CDR3 contains 13 residues. The V gene end was trimmed by 5 bases and the J gene end by 2 bases; junction bases not matched to a gene: 1. CDR3 protein: CASSAGVTDTQYF. The CDR3 bases are TGTGCCAGCAGCGCGGGGGTCACAGATACGCAGTATTTT.

This clonotype has ten or more counts. The chain uses TRBV15 and TRBJ2-1, with D tentatively TRBD1 (5 bases). Germline V gives CDR1 LNHNV, CDR2 YYDKDF (reference sequence). The V gene lost 2 bases and the J gene lost 8 bases, with 10 bases spanning the gap. The CDR3 consists of 13 residues. The CDR3 DNA sequence: TGTGCCACCAGCAGACAGGGTCCGGATGAGCAGTTCTTC. Its translation is CATSRQGPDEQFF.

The table lists this clonotype with many counts. The CDR3 bases are TGTGCCAGCAGTGAACGGAGAGGGAGCAATGAGCAGTTCTTC. Protein: CASSERRGSNEQFF. The chain carries TRBV2 and TRBJ2-1, with TRBD2 as a possible D gene (5 bases). The CDR3 is 14 amino acids. Looked up from germline, CDR1 is SNHLY and CDR2 is FYNNEI. Trimming took 2 bases from V and 6 from J, leaving 11 bases between them.

This clonotype was seen ten or more times. This chain joins TRBV7-2 and TRBJ2-3, with TRBD2 matching 9 bases. Germline CDR1 and CDR2: SGHTA and FQGNSA. The CDR3 covers 14 residues. With 5 bases clipped from V and 5 bases from J, the junction kept 5 bases outside the gene matches. CDR3 sequence: CASSPSGVVDTQYF. The CDR3, as DNA: TGTGCCAGCAGCCCTAGCGGGGTAGTAGATACGCAGTATTTT.

This clonotype came up many times. The CDR3 bases are TGTGCCAGCACCCTAACAGGTTCTGGAAACACCATATATTTT. This gives the protein CASTLTGSGNTIYF. The chain combines TRBV7-2 with TRBJ1-3; a weak D match, TRBD1 (5 bases). CDR1 and CDR2 from the germline V gene are SGHTA and FQGNSA. Trimming took 7 bases from V and 1 from J, leaving 11 bases between them. This CDR3 comprises 14 residues.

This clonotype was counted at least ten times. The rearrangement uses TRBV2 and TRBJ1-5, with D maybe TRBD1 (6 bases). Trimming took 5 bases from V and 4 from J, leaving 15 bases between them. This CDR3 comprises 15 residues. Germline loops: CDR1 SNHLY, CDR2 FYNNEI. The CDR3 DNA reads as TGTGCCAGCAGTCCAGGGGCGACGGAGAATCAGCCCCAGCATTTT. This translates into CASSPGATENQPQHF.

Points on this clonotype: One base away lies a much larger clone, so this may be a sequencing read error. The chain is built from TRBV7-3 and TRBJ2-2, with D possibly TRBD1 on 6 matching bases. The CDR3 runs 14 residues. CDR1 and CDR2 from the germline V gene are SGHTA and FQGTGA. In DNA form, the CDR3 reads TGTGTCAGCGCAAGATCACAGGGTTACGGGGAGCTGTTTTTT. Translated, it gives CVSARSQGYGELFF.

In its sample, this clonotype was seen many times. CDR3 protein: CASRKAGGNNEQFF. The CDR3 DNA sequence: TGTGCCAGCAGGAAAGCGGGGGGGAACAATGAGCAGTTCTTC. The V call is TRBV7-2, the J call TRBJ2-1; 10 nucleotides align to TRBD2. Germline V gene sequence: CDR1 SGHTA, CDR2 FQGNSA. The CDR3 has 14 amino acids. Trimming cost V 6 bases and J 5 bases; bases outside gene matches: 4.